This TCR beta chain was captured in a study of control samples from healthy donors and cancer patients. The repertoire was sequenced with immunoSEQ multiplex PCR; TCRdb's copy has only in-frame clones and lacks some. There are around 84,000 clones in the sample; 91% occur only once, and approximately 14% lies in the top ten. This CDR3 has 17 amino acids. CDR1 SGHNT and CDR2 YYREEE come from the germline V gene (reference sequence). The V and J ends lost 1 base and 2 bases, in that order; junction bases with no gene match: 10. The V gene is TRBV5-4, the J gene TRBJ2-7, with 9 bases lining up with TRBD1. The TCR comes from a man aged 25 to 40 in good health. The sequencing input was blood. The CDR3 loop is CASSLSEGGQGTYEQYF. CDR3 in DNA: TGTGCCAGCAGCTTGTCCGAGGGAGGACAGGGGACCTACGAGCAGTACTTC. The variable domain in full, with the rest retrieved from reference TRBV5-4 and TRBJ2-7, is ETGVTQSPTHLIKTRGQQVTLRCSSQSGHNTVSWYQQALGQGPQFIFQYYREEENGRGNFPPRFSGLQFPNYSSELNVNALELDDSALYLCASSLSEGGQGTYEQYFGPGTRLTVT.